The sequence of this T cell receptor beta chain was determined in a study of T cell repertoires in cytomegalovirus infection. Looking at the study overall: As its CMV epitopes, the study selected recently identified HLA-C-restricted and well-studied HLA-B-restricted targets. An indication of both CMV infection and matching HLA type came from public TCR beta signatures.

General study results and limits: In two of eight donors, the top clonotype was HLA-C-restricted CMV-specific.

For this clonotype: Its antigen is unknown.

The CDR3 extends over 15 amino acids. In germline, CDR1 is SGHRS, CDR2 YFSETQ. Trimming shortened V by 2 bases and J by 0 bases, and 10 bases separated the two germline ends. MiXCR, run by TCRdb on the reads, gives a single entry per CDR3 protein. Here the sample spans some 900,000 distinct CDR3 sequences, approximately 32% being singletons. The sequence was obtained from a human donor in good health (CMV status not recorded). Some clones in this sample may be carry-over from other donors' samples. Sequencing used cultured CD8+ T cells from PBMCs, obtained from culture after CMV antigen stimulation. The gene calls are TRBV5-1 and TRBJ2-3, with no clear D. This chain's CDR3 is CASSFSPDSTDTQYF. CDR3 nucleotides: TGCGCCAGCAGCTTTTCTCCGGACAGCACAGATACGCAGTATTTT.